This TCR beta chain was captured by sequencing in a study of cytomegalovirus exposure and HLA in healthy donors. On the study more broadly: Within an early data release were 65 million to 90 million unique TCRs drawn from HLA-typed donors.

Germline CDR1 reads SGHRS; CDR2 reads YFSETQ. The CDR3 consists of 18 residues. J was trimmed by 1 base and V by 7 bases; bases with no gene match: 17. Primers for the PCR totalled 60 Vbeta and 13 Jbeta. The table came from immunoSEQ multiplex PCR; TCRdb's copy has only in-frame clones and leaves some out. The table includes 70,000 to 95,000 clones, roughly 79% detected once. Sequencing used PBMCs. This clonotype was sampled from a man aged 35 to 55 in good health and CMV-seronegative. The chain joins TRBV5-1 to TRBJ2-7; 10 nucleotides align to TRBD2. CDR3 nucleotides: TGCGCCAGCTCTCCTACGATTCAAGGACTAGCGGATTCCTACGAGCAGTACTTC. Encoded protein: CASSPTIQGLADSYEQYF.